This T cell receptor beta chain was recorded in a study of blood T cell repertoires in COVID-19. Whole-study context: Donors in the United States, Italy and Spain gave samples during acute or convalescent COVID-19. PBMCs, B-cell-depleted T cells, or T cells were the source of the cDNA or gDNA that made up the material.

In the original processing: For nucleated cells, counts were estimated from reference gene primer amplification. This table comes from immunoSEQ multiplex PCR, and its TCRdb copy is limited to in-frame clones, with some not included. For V, J and clone size, that table is used; D and trimming come from the DNA. The sample has more than 60,000 clones, more than 75% seen once. Germline V gene lookup returns CDR1 SGHRS and CDR2 YFSETQ. This CDR3 has 12 residues. Trimming removed 5 bases at V and 10 bases at J, with 15 bases between. Sequences were obtained from PBMCs or T cells enriched from blood (not recorded which). The source is a woman in her 40s who had recovered from COVID-19. The chain employs TRBV5-1 and TRBJ1-1; no reliable D call. The CDR3 loop reads CASSTGEKGAFF. Here the CDR3 DNA reads TGCGCCAGCAGTACTGGGGAGAAGGGAGCTTTCTTT.